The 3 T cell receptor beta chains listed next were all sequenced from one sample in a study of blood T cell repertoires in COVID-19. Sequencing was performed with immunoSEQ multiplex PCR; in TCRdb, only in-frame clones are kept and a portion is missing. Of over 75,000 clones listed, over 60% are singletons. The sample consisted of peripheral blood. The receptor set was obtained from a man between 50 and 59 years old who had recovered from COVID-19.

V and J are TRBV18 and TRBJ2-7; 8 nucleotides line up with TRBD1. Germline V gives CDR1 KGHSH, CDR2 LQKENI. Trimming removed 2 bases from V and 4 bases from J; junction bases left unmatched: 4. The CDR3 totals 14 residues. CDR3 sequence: CASSPGQGAYEQYF. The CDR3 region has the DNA TGTGCCAGCTCACCAGGGCAGGGGGCGTACGAGCAGTACTTC. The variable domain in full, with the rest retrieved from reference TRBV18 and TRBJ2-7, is NAGVMQNPRHLVRRRGQEARLRCSPMKGHSHVYWYRQLPEEGLKFMVYLQKENIIDESGMPKERFSAEFPKEGPSILRIQQVVRGDSAAYFCASSPGQGAYEQYFGPGTRLTVT.

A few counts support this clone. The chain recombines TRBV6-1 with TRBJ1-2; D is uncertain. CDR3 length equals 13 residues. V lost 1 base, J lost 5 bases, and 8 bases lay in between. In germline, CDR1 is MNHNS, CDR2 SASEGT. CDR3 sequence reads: CASSEDGIYGYTF. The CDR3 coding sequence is TGTGCCAGCAGTGAAGACGGGATATATGGCTACACCTTC.

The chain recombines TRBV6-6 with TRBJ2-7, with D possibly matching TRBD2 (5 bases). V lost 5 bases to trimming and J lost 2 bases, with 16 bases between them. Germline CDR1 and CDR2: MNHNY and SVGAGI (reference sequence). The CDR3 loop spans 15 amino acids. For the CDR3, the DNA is TGTGCCAGCAGTGTCACCGGGGAAGGAGCCTACGAGCAGTACTTC. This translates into CASSVTGEGAYEQYF.